Below are 22 T cell receptor beta chains sequenced from a single sample in a study of T cell responses to AZD1222 COVID-19 vaccine. The data were produced by immunoSEQ multiplex PCR, yet TCRdb's version contains in-frame clones alone and is incomplete. Here the sample spans about 160,000 clones, roughly 90% being singletons. This material consisted of peripheral blood, taken 28 days after the second AZD1222 dose. These receptors were obtained from an adult who received the AZD1222 COVID-19 vaccine.

The genes are TRBV6-2 or TRBV6-3 and TRBJ2-7; the D is unclear. This CDR3 comprises 13 residues. CDR1 MNHEY and CDR2 SVGEGT come from the germline V gene. The germline V and J ends were trimmed by 2 bases and 5 bases, with 10 bases remaining between them. In DNA, the CDR3 is TGTGCCAGCAGTTACCTTTTGCCCCACGAGCAGTACTTC. Translation: CASSYLLPHEQYF.

The V call is TRBV6-1, the J call TRBJ1-5; D is undetermined. V was shortened by 2 bases and J by 3 bases, with 11 bases between the two germline ends. The CDR3 loop spans 15 amino acids. Germline CDR1 MNHNS, CDR2 SASEGT. The CDR3: CASSELRVFNQPQHF. In nucleotides, the CDR3 is TGTGCCAGCAGTGAACTAAGGGTCTTCAATCAGCCCCAGCATTTT.

V and J are TRBV3-1 (or the pseudogene TRBV3-2) and TRBJ2-3; unclear D gene. Trimming took off 5 bases at V and 4 bases at J, with 10 bases between the two ends. CDR3 length: 13 residues. Germline CDR1 and CDR2: LGHDT and YNNKEL (reference sequence). CDR3: CASSSPLSDTQYF. CDR3 DNA sequence: TGTGCCAGCAGCTCCCCTCTATCAGATACGCAGTATTTT.

This chain joins TRBV3-1 (or the pseudogene TRBV3-2) and TRBJ1-4, with TRBD1 as a possible D gene (5 bases). This CDR3 has 18 amino acids. From germline, CDR1 is LGHDT and CDR2 YNNKEL (reference sequence). The V and J ends lost 1 base and 8 bases respectively, with 23 bases between them. The CDR3: CASSQGRPLGVREEKLFF. As DNA, the CDR3 is TGTGCCAGCAGCCAAGGAAGGCCCCTAGGGGTTAGGGAGGAAAAACTGTTTTTT.

Turning to this clone: This CDR3 is also generated by other DNA sequences in the sample. This chain uses TRBV19 with TRBJ2-3; 7 bases align to TRBD1. CDR1 is LNHDA and CDR2 is SQIVND in the germline V gene (reference sequence). This CDR3 spans 15 amino acids. CDR3 loop: CPKNNDRVSTDTQYF. As DNA, the CDR3 is TGTCCAAAAAACAACGACAGGGTAAGCACAGATACGCAGTATTTT.

This chain connects TRBV21-1 to TRBJ1-5. TRBV21-1 is tagged as a pseudogene. The CDR3 runs to 16 residues. The CDR3 region is CARSWGEGDSNQPQHF. In DNA form, the CDR3 reads TGTGCCAGAAGCTGGGGAGAGGGAGATAGCAATCAGCCCCAGCATTTT.

J is TRBJ2-7 and V is TRBV4-3; no reliable D call. Trimming shortened V by 0 bases and J by 1 base, and 10 bases separated the two germline ends. Germline-derived CDR1 and CDR2 are LGHNA and YSLEER. The CDR3 sequence is 15 residues long. The CDR3 DNA sequence: TGCGCCAGCAGCCAAGAACTACCCCCTTCCTACGAGCAGTACTTC. The encoded protein is CASSQELPPSYEQYF.

The rearrangement uses TRBV21-1 and TRBJ2-2; TRBD2 was called by the table and not checked on the DNA. TRBV21-1 is annotated as a pseudogene. The CDR3 contains 14 residues. CDR3 coding DNA: TGTGCCAGCAGCAAAGTCCCTTCCACCGGGGAGCTGTTTTTT. Translation: CASSKVPSTGELFF.

V and J are TRBV18 and TRBJ1-1, with TRBD1 identical over 8 bases. The V and J ends lost 4 bases and 1 base, in that order; junction bases with no gene match: 5. This CDR3 has 15 residues. The germline CDR1 and CDR2 sequences are KGHSH and LQKENI. Here the CDR3 DNA reads TGTGCCAGCTCACTCCCCGGGACAGGGAACACTGAAGCTTTCTTT. As protein: CASSLPGTGNTEAFF.

The CDR3 here is CSARQVDTQYF. The CDR3 bases are TGCAGTGCTAGGCAGGTGGATACGCAGTATTTT. V is TRBV20-1 and J is TRBJ2-3; D remains ambiguous. Germline V gives CDR1 DFQATT, CDR2 SNEGSKA (reference sequence). This CDR3 has 11 residues. Trimming left V 3 bases short and J 6 bases short, with 7 bases between.

The chain uses TRBV7-9 and TRBJ2-5, with D hard to call. V was trimmed by 5 bases and J by 5 bases, leaving 18 bases between them. Per the germline V gene, CDR1 is SEHNR and CDR2 is FQNEAQ (reference sequence). This CDR3 comprises 15 residues. CDR3 coding DNA: TGTGCCAGCAGCGAGCAGGTTGGGCGGTTGGAGACCCAGTACTTC. Its protein product is CASSEQVGRLETQYF.

This sequence joins TRBV6-5 and TRBJ2-2, with D possibly TRBD1 on 6 matching bases. Germline assignment: CDR1 MNHEY and CDR2 SVGAGI. The CDR3 contains 13 residues. V was trimmed by 6 bases and J by 5 bases, leaving 10 bases between them. The CDR3, as DNA: TGTGCCAGCAGATCCCAGGGGACCGGGGAGCTGTTTTTT. Its translation: CASRSQGTGELFF.

The V call is TRBV9, the J call TRBJ1-2; TRBD1 might be the D (5 bases). Trimming took 3 bases from V and 4 from J, leaving 16 bases between them. This CDR3 region has 15 residues. Germline loops: CDR1 SGDLS, CDR2 YYNGEE. The DNA of the CDR3 is TGTGCCAGCAGCGAGGGTCCCGGGGCCAGCTATGGCTACACCTTC. Translated, it gives CASSEGPGASYGYTF.

The chain is built from TRBV30 and TRBJ2-1; no definite D call. The CDR3 totals 12 residues. Germline V gene lookup returns CDR1 GTSNPN and CDR2 SVGIG (reference sequence). Trimming took 5 bases from V and 7 from J, leaving 12 bases between them. The CDR3 DNA is TGTGCCTGGGGATCCTCCGGGAATGAGCAGTTCTTC. The encoded protein is CAWGSSGNEQFF. Based on the CDR3 plus reference TRBV30 and TRBJ2-1, the full variable domain is SQTIHQWPATLVQPVGSPLSLECTVEGTSNPNLYWYRQAAGRGLQLLFYSVGIGQISSEVPQNLSASRPQDRQFILSSKKLLLSDSGFYLCAWGSSGNEQFFGPGTRLTVL.

The chain joins TRBV29-1 to TRBJ2-7; D gene unclear. Germline values: CDR1 SQVTM, CDR2 ANQGSEA. Trimming removed 6 bases from V and 4 bases from J, with 16 bases in between. This CDR3 region has 13 residues. The CDR3 region is CSVIGWEYYEQYF. The CDR3 DNA is TGCAGCGTCATCGGGTGGGAATATTACGAGCAGTACTTC.

The rearrangement joins TRBV7-9 to TRBJ1-1; no reliable D call. V was trimmed by 7 bases and J by 6 bases, leaving 15 bases between them. The CDR3 sequence is 13 residues long. CDR1 is SEHNR and CDR2 is FQNEAQ in the germline V gene (reference sequence). The CDR3 loop reads CASTLEPFAEAFF. The CDR3 DNA reads as TGTGCCAGCACCCTAGAGCCGTTCGCTGAAGCTTTCTTT.

J is TRBJ2-6 and V is TRBV9; 11 bases match TRBD1. V lost 5 bases to trimming and J lost 4 bases; unmatched junction nucleotides: 20. The CDR3 has 21 amino acids. Germline V gene data show CDR1 as SGDLS and CDR2 as YYNGEE. The CDR3 loop reads CASRDRGRMSSEDSGANVLTF. CDR3 nucleotides: TGTGCCAGCAGGGACAGGGGGCGAATGAGTTCGGAGGATTCCGGGGCCAACGTCCTGACTTTC.

This chain connects TRBV2 to TRBJ1-2; no definite D call. V was shortened by 7 bases and J by 3 bases, with 9 bases between the two germline ends. Germline CDR1 reads SNHLY; CDR2 reads FYNNEI. There are 12 residues in the CDR3. The CDR3 sequence: CASIWEDYGYTF. The CDR3 DNA reads TGTGCCAGCATCTGGGAGGACTATGGCTACACCTTC.

The chain couples TRBV14 to TRBJ2-5; the D gene is possibly TRBD1 (6 bases). Per the germline V gene, CDR1 is SGHDN and CDR2 is FVKESK. The CDR3 covers 14 residues. V was clipped by 1 base and J by 4 bases, with 10 bases between them. CDR3 sequence (DNA): TGTGCCAGCAGCCAAGTTCAGGGGAGAGAGACCCAGTACTTC. Translating gives CASSQVQGRETQYF.

The rearrangement joins TRBV5-1 to TRBJ2-3; TRBD2 aligns across 8 bases. This CDR3 region has 16 residues. Germline-derived CDR1 and CDR2 are SGHRS and YFSETQ. V shed 4 bases and J 6 bases; nucleotides not matched to a gene: 13. CDR3: CASSIFSGGPLDTQYF. In DNA form, the CDR3 reads TGCGCCAGCAGCATTTTCTCGGGGGGGCCTCTTGATACGCAGTATTTT. Variable domain in full (rest from reference TRBV5-1 and TRBJ2-3): KAGVTQTPRYLIKTRGQQVTLSCSPISGHRSVSWYQQTPGQGLQFLFEYFSETQRNKGNFPGRFSGRQFSNSRSEMNVSTLELGDSALYLCASSIFSGGPLDTQYFGPGTRLTVL.

The chain carries TRBV7-9 and TRBJ1-3; no definite D call. Trimming left V 4 bases short and J 0 bases short, with 13 bases between. The V gene's germline CDR1 is SEHNR and CDR2 FQNEAQ (reference sequence). The CDR3 is made up of 16 amino acids. CDR3 region: CASSSLGVSSGNTIYF. In DNA form, the CDR3 reads TGTGCCAGCAGCTCGCTCGGGGTTAGCTCTGGAAACACCATATATTTT.

This chain connects TRBV10-2 to TRBJ1-5, with unresolved D. The V gene's germline CDR1 is WSHSY and CDR2 SAAADI. This CDR3 has 14 residues. With 7 bases removed from V and 2 bases from J, the gap between germline ends came to 12 bases. This chain's CDR3 is CASTGSEGNQPQHF. The CDR3 nucleotides read TGCGCCAGCACGGGTTCCGAGGGCAATCAGCCCCAGCATTTT.